Listed here are 20 T cell receptor beta chains from one sample, sequenced in a study of blood T cell repertoires in COVID-19. TCRdb's table, derived via immunoSEQ multiplex PCR, lists solely in-frame clones and lacks some. This sample yields 85,000 to 130,000 clones, of which about 64% are seen a single time; approximately 0.9% belongs to the top ten. The sample comprised peripheral blood. All receptors come from a human donor with acute or convalescent COVID-19. The donor label of this sample is uncertain.

V is TRBV3-1 (or the pseudogene TRBV3-2) and J is TRBJ1-2; tentatively, D is TRBD1 (6 bases). The V end was cut by 1 base, the J end by 3 bases, with 12 bases between. Germline CDR1 LGHDT, CDR2 YNNKEL (reference sequence). The CDR3 has 15 amino acids. CDR3 sequence reads: CASSQVNRVDYGYTF. CDR3 nucleotides: TGTGCCAGCAGCCAAGTTAACAGGGTGGACTATGGCTACACCTTC.

The chain joins TRBV29-1 to TRBJ1-2; TRBD1 agrees at 8 bases. Germline values: CDR1 SQVTM, CDR2 ANQGSEA. CDR3 size: 14 residues. With V trimmed by 4 bases and J by 8 bases, 12 bases remained unmatched. Written as DNA, the CDR3 is TGCAGCGTTGCGTTCCAGGGGGCTCTTCGGGGCTACACCTTC. It codes for CSVAFQGALRGYTF.

This chain joins TRBV12-5 and TRBJ1-6, with 11 bases lining up with TRBD1. The CDR3 sequence is 19 residues long. The germline V gene has CDR1 LGHNT and CDR2 FRNRAP. Germline trimming cut 4 bases from V and 2 bases from J; bases unmatched to any gene: 10. In DNA, the CDR3 is TGTGCTAGTGGTTCCCAGTCCCGGGACAGGGGGACCTATAATTCACCCCTCCACTTT. Translating it yields CASGSQSRDRGTYNSPLHF.

CDR3 DNA: TGTGCCAGCACGGCAGGCGTCCAAGAGACCCAGTACTTC. Translating it yields CASTAGVQETQYF. The chain carries TRBV6-5 and TRBJ2-5; D is uncertain. The V gene lost 7 bases and the J gene lost 1 base, with 10 bases spanning the gap. This CDR3 has 13 residues. Germline CDR1 MNHEY, CDR2 SVGAGI.

The V and J genes are TRBV5-1 and TRBJ2-7; TRBD1 matches at 7 bases. J was trimmed by 2 bases and V by 0 bases; bases with no gene match: 5. The CDR3 is 15 residues long. CDR1 SGHRS and CDR2 YFSETQ come from the germline V gene. The DNA of the CDR3 is TGCGCCAGCAGCTTGGGTGGGACAGCAACCTACGAGCAGTACTTC. Protein product: CASSLGGTATYEQYF.

The chain links TRBV4-1 to TRBJ1-1; 7 positions agree with TRBD1. The germline CDR1 and CDR2 sequences are MGHRA and YSYEKL. The CDR3 loop spans 13 amino acids. J gave up 10 bases and V 0 bases, and 5 bases lay outside the gene matches. DNA of the CDR3: TGCGCCAGCAGCCAAGAAAGGACAGGTTCAGCTTTCTTT. Translation gives CASSQERTGSAFF.

This clone was counted only a few times. V usage is TRBV7-3 and J usage is TRBJ2-1, with D maybe TRBD1 (7 bases). V shed 5 bases and J shed 0 bases, with 14 bases lying between them. The CDR3 has 16 residues. CDR1 is SGHTA and CDR2 is FQGTGA in the germline V gene. CDR3 in DNA: TGTGCCAGCAGCCACAACAGGGGAGGCTCCTACAATGAGCAGTTCTTC. As protein: CASSHNRGGSYNEQFF.

The rearrangement links TRBV14 to TRBJ1-4; D not resolved. The CDR3 contains 15 residues. Per germline, CDR1 SGHDN and CDR2 FVKESK. V lost 2 bases to trimming and J lost 4 bases, with 11 bases between them. In DNA, the CDR3 is TGTGCCAGCAGCCAATTCGGCGGACTTAATGAAAAACTGTTTTTT. The encoded protein is CASSQFGGLNEKLFF.

The chain has TRBV29-1 and TRBJ1-2; TRBD1 is a possible D gene (6 bases). The CDR3 length is 17 residues. V was cut by 4 bases and J by 0 bases, with 21 bases left in between. Germline lookup yields CDR1 SQVTM and CDR2 ANQGSEA. The CDR3 bases are TGCAGCGTTGCAAATACCGGGACACGTACTTCTAACTATGGCTACACCTTC. Protein sequence: CSVANTGTRTSNYGYTF.

This clone appeared once. The genes are TRBV30 and TRBJ1-1; TRBD1 agrees at 7 bases. Per the germline V gene, CDR1 is GTSNPN and CDR2 is SVGIG (reference sequence). V was clipped by 6 bases and J by 1 base; unmatched bases: 8. The length of the CDR3 is 14 residues. The CDR3, as DNA: TGTGCCTGCCCTAGGGGACAGTCGAACACTGAAGCTTTCTTT. Residues: CACPRGQSNTEAFF. The whole variable domain, remainder taken from reference TRBV30 and TRBJ1-1, is SQTIHQWPATLVQPVGSPLSLECTVEGTSNPNLYWYRQAAGRGLQLLFYSVGIGQISSEVPQNLSASRPQDRQFILSSKKLLLSDSGFYLCACPRGQSNTEAFFGQGTRLTVV.

The chain joins TRBV19 to TRBJ2-3; D is uncertain. The CDR3 totals 16 residues. Germline V gives CDR1 LNHDA, CDR2 SQIVND (reference sequence). V was trimmed by 6 bases and J by 1 base, leaving 17 bases between them. CDR3 DNA sequence: TGTGCCAGTAGGCCCGGCCGGTCGCAGGGCACAGATACGCAGTATTTT. Amino acids: CASRPGRSQGTDTQYF. Full variable domain (remainder filled in from reference TRBV19 and TRBJ2-3): DGGITQSPKYLFRKEGQNVTLSCEQNLNHDAMYWYRQDPGQGLRLIYYSQIVNDFQKGDIAEGYSVSREKKESFPLTVTSAQKNPTAFYLCASRPGRSQGTDTQYFGPGTRLTVL.

The chain uses TRBV12-3 or TRBV12-4 and TRBJ2-7, with D possibly being TRBD2 (6 bases). The CDR3 covers 13 residues. Trimming removed 6 bases from V and 3 bases from J, with 12 bases in between. The CDR3 sequence: CASRDYSHYEQYF. CDR3 in DNA: TGTGCCAGCAGGGACTATTCCCACTACGAGCAGTACTTC.

The chain has TRBV30 and TRBJ1-2, with TRBD1 identical over 11 bases. CDR3 length equals 15 residues. Looked up from germline, CDR1 is GTSNPN and CDR2 is SVGIG (reference sequence). V gave up 0 bases and J gave up 7 bases; unmatched junction bases: 7. The CDR3 reads CAWSVQDRGLGGYTF. In DNA form, the CDR3 reads TGTGCCTGGAGTGTACAGGACAGGGGGCTGGGTGGCTACACCTTC.

This rearrangement joins TRBV5-6 to TRBJ1-3; 8 bases match TRBD1. J gave up 2 bases and V 0 bases, and 1 base lay outside the gene matches. CDR3 length: 15 amino acids. Germline V gene lookup returns CDR1 SGHDT and CDR2 YYEEEE. The CDR3 DNA is TGTGCCAGCAGCTTGGAACAGGGGGCTGGAAACACCATATATTTT. Residues: CASSLEQGAGNTIYF.

The CDR3: CASASGEPNEKLFF. CDR3 coding DNA: TGTGCCAGCGCCTCGGGGGAGCCTAATGAAAAACTGTTTTTT. V is TRBV2 and J is TRBJ1-4; perhaps TRBD1 as D (5 bases). V shed 8 bases and J shed 3 bases, with 13 bases lying between them. CDR1 is SNHLY and CDR2 is FYNNEI in the germline V gene. The CDR3 covers 14 residues.

In this sample, this clone turned up once. The J gene is TRBJ1-6, the V gene TRBV5-1; D not resolved. Deletions cut 0 bases from V and 6 bases from J, with 7 bases between. This CDR3 is built from 14 residues. Germline CDR1 and CDR2: SGHRS and YFSETQ. CDR3 sequence reads: CASSLEQPNSPLHF. The CDR3 nucleotides read TGCGCCAGCAGCTTGGAACAGCCTAATTCACCCCTCCACTTT.

CDR3 sequence reads: CASSPGADTQYF. CDR3 DNA: TGCGCCAGCAGCCCAGGGGCGGATACGCAGTATTTT. The rearrangement joins TRBV5-1 to TRBJ2-3, with a possible D match to TRBD1 (6 bases). The CDR3 length is 12 residues. V was cut by 4 bases and J by 6 bases, with 9 bases left in between. Germline values: CDR1 SGHRS, CDR2 YFSETQ.

This chain connects TRBV6-5 to TRBJ1-4; 8 nucleotides agree with TRBD1. J gave up 10 bases and V 7 bases, and 11 bases lay outside the gene matches. The CDR3 has 14 residues. Germline lookup yields CDR1 MNHEY and CDR2 SVGAGI. Written as DNA, the CDR3 is TGTGCCAGCATCAACGACAGGGGTGTTGGAAAACTGTTTTTT. As protein: CASINDRGVGKLFF.

This sequence joins TRBV12-3 or TRBV12-4 and TRBJ2-7; no definite D call. Trimming pared 7 bases from V and 4 bases from J, leaving 14 bases between. The CDR3 loop spans 13 amino acids. CDR3 in amino acids: CASTQDILYEQYF. CDR3 in DNA: TGTGCCAGCACGCAAGACATATTGTACGAGCAGTACTTC.

The V gene is TRBV24-1, the J gene TRBJ2-2, with TRBD1 matching 10 bases. Germline-derived CDR1 and CDR2 are KGHDR and SFDVKD. The CDR3 length is 16 residues. V shed 4 bases and J 2 bases; nucleotides not matched to a gene: 3. In DNA form, the CDR3 reads TGTGCCACCAGTGACAGGACAGGGGGAAACACCGGGGAGCTGTTTTTT. As protein: CATSDRTGGNTGELFF.